This TCR beta chain was captured in a study of T-cell memory formation after mild COVID-19. TCRdb re-derived calls from the 5' RACE reads in MiXCR, one entry per CDR3 protein. The data contain around 310,000 distinct CDR3 sequences, around a sixth of them singletons. Trimming pared 2 bases from V and 0 bases from J, leaving 16 bases between. This CDR3 is 17 amino acids long. CDR1 SGHTA and CDR2 FQGNSA come from the germline V gene. The sequence was obtained from a man aged 18 to 29 who had mild COVID-19 (a few samples of this study predate the infection). Cell type and time point are not known. Sequences were obtained from PBMCs or a T cell subset sorted from them (not recorded which). This rearrangement joins TRBV7-2 to TRBJ1-1; tentative D call: TRBD1 (6 bases). The CDR3 reads CASSLNLRGRVNTEAFF. CDR3 in DNA: TGTGCCAGCAGCTTAAATCTCAGGGGTCGGGTGAACACTGAAGCTTTCTTT.